This TCR beta chain was recorded in a study of CD8+ T cells in alopecia areata. Study background: Each day, treated patients took oral tofacitinib twice, at 5 to 10 mg per dose.

V was shortened by 2 bases and J by 7 bases, with 10 bases between the two germline ends. This CDR3 comprises 13 residues. Germline lookup yields CDR1 SGHNT and CDR2 YYREEE (reference sequence). It was from alopecia areata patients that lesional scalp punch biopsies and peripheral blood were collected. It was cDNA, reverse transcribed from extracted RNA, that served as the sequencing template. Libraries were prepared by immunoSEQ multiplex PCR; TCRdb keeps only in-frame clonotypes and omits some of them. The top ten hold just over 0.45% of the sample, which has hundreds of thousands of clones, approximately 52% seen once. Study-wide results and caveats: Scalp lesions, especially in alopecia totalis/universalis, had higher clonality than normal scalp.

This clone has just one count. What it recognizes is unknown. This sequence joins TRBV5-4 and TRBJ1-5, with D uncertain. The material was CD4+ T cells sorted from blood, obtained at week 0. The sequence was obtained from a human donor with alopecia areata. The CDR3 sequence is CASSLGGSQPQHF. The CDR3 region has the DNA TGTGCCAGCAGCTTAGGAGGAAGCCAGCCCCAGCATTTT.